This T cell receptor beta chain was documented in a study of shared clonotypes between healthy human individuals. Study results and limitations: Sharing across a few donors was seen in around 5% of naive CD4 clonotypes. Donor clonotype sharing was expected to depend on sequencing depth. What naive subsets generally showed was a larger estimated richness than memory subsets showed.

The authors loaded 200 ng DNA, around 30,000 T cell genomes, into sorted-subset replicate PCRs. Clones were read by immunoSEQ multiplex PCR, and TCRdb kept only the in-frame ones, dropping some. Of 2 million to 2.5 million clones detected, about 92% appear once; the ten largest clones hold around 0.4%. Comment on this clone: Its antigen is undetermined.

Germline CDR1 and CDR2: MNHNY and SVGAGI (reference sequence). V gave up 0 bases and J gave up 2 bases; unmatched junction bases: 6. This CDR3 comprises 16 residues. J is TRBJ2-5 and V is TRBV6-6; TRBD2 agrees at 7 bases. This TCR was sampled from a man younger than 35 in good health. Some clones in this sample may be carry-over from other donors' samples. Material for sequencing was naive CD4+ T cells from PBMCs. Subset indicated: CD45RA+ positively selected. The CDR3 nucleotides read TGTGCCAGCAGTTACTCGGGAGGGAGGATTCAAGAGACCCAGTACTTC. It specifies CASSYSGGRIQETQYF.